The rows below give T cell receptor beta chains drawn from one sample of a study of STAT5B mutations in CD4+ large granular lymphocyte leukemia. Profiled with immunoSEQ multiplex PCR; TCRdb holds only in-frame clones, not every one. This sample has 20,000 to 25,000 clones, with over 60% found just once. The material sequenced was CD4+ T cells from blood buffy coats. The origin of the receptors is a human donor in good health. CDR3s leave out the opening cysteine and the closing phenylalanine or tryptophan. Fields, in order: J gene, CDR3 length, V gene, CDR3 protein.

j_gene: TRBJ1-1; len: 10; v_gene: TRBV5-4; CDR3aa: ASSTDNTEAF
j_gene: TRBJ2-5; len: 11; v_gene: TRBV5-4; CDR3aa: ASSAGPGETQY
j_gene: TRBJ2-3; len: 11; v_gene: TRBV7-9; CDR3aa: ASSLLSLDTQY
j_gene: TRBJ2-3; len: 15; v_gene: TRBV7-2; CDR3aa: ASSLAGITASTDTQY
j_gene: TRBJ2-1; len: 13; v_gene: TRBV19; CDR3aa: ASTKGGADYNEQF
j_gene: TRBJ2-7; len: 12; v_gene: TRBV18; CDR3aa: ASSPGQGAYEQY
j_gene: TRBJ2-1; len: 11; v_gene: TRBV29-1; CDR3aa: SAAQGQGIEQF
j_gene: TRBJ2-7; len: 13; v_gene: TRBV11-1; CDR3aa: ASSLATGTSYEQY
j_gene: TRBJ2-7; len: 11; v_gene: TRBV10-3; CDR3aa: AISLEGRDRKY
j_gene: TRBJ1-2; len: 14; v_gene: TRBV4-1; CDR3aa: ASSMGPGWQIYGYT
j_gene: TRBJ1-3; len: 14; v_gene: TRBV28; CDR3aa: ASSLPQMSSGNTIY
j_gene: TRBJ1-2; len: 9; v_gene: TRBV6-1; CDR3aa: AMRGFYGYT
j_gene: TRBJ2-7; len: 15; v_gene: TRBV7-9; CDR3aa: ASSLNRMASDSYEQY
j_gene: TRBJ1-5; len: 13; v_gene: TRBV4-2; CDR3aa: ASSLATGEFQPQH
j_gene: TRBJ1-4; len: 12; v_gene: TRBV19; CDR3aa: ASSISGVNEKLF
j_gene: TRBJ1-1; len: 13; v_gene: TRBV6-6; CDR3aa: ASSYGSPANTEAF
j_gene: TRBJ2-7; len: 12; v_gene: TRBV28; CDR3aa: ASTDRGSRTGPL
j_gene: TRBJ1-5; len: 12; v_gene: TRBV7-6; CDR3aa: ASSYTNSNQPQH
j_gene: TRBJ2-1; len: 13; v_gene: TRBV11-2; CDR3aa: ASSLQGFSYNEQF
j_gene: TRBJ1-2; len: 12; v_gene: TRBV7-9; CDR3aa: ASSRQGAVDGYT
j_gene: TRBJ2-3; len: 12; v_gene: TRBV7-9; CDR3aa: ASSSSAGTPTQY
j_gene: TRBJ2-1; len: 13; v_gene: TRBV27; CDR3aa: ASSRTSETYNEQF
j_gene: TRBJ2-1; len: 13; v_gene: TRBV11-3; CDR3aa: ASSLPGQMYNEQF
j_gene: TRBJ2-5; len: 12; v_gene: TRBV5-1; CDR3aa: ASSSLTGEETQY
j_gene: TRBJ2-7; len: 13; v_gene: TRBV11-2; CDR3aa: ASNPRGGLSYEQY
j_gene: TRBJ1-1; len: 12; v_gene: TRBV30; CDR3aa: AWGGGVRNTEAF
j_gene: NA; len: 12; v_gene: TRBV9; CDR3aa: ASSVAPSTYEQY
j_gene: TRBJ2-3; len: 10; v_gene: TRBV7-2; CDR3aa: ASSPNTDTQY